The next 5 T cell receptor beta chains were all read from a single sample in a study of cytomegalovirus exposure and HLA in healthy donors. PCR employed 60 Vbeta and 13 Jbeta primers. Produced via immunoSEQ multiplex PCR; TCRdb's table is partial and in-frame only. The sample lists under 200,000 clones, approximately 82% occurring once. Sequencing was done on a sample of PBMCs. The receptors originated from a male donor in good health and CMV-seronegative.

This chain uses TRBV28 with TRBJ2-7; tentatively, D is TRBD2 (6 bases). The ends were cut back, 6 bases at V and 6 bases at J, with 12 bases in the middle. The CDR3 has 12 residues. CDR1 MDHEN and CDR2 SYDVKM come from the germline V gene. CDR3 protein: CASRSRGSEQYF. DNA for the CDR3: TGTGCCAGCAGGTCCCGGGGGAGCGAGCAGTACTTC.

V is TRBV30 and J is TRBJ1-2; D unclear. CDR1 is GTSNPN and CDR2 is SVGIG in the germline V gene (reference sequence). The CDR3 consists of 14 residues. V was shortened by 0 bases and J by 2 bases, with 10 bases between the two germline ends. Here the CDR3 reads CAWSVASWNYGYTF. The CDR3 DNA reads TGTGCCTGGAGTGTGGCCTCCTGGAACTATGGCTACACCTTC. Full variable domain (rest looked up from reference TRBV30 and TRBJ1-2): SQTIHQWPATLVQPVGSPLSLECTVEGTSNPNLYWYRQAAGRGLQLLFYSVGIGQISSEVPQNLSASRPQDRQFILSSKKLLLSDSGFYLCAWSVASWNYGYTFGSGTRLTVV.

This clone turned up a few times. The V gene is TRBV9, the J gene TRBJ1-6, with 7 bases matching TRBD1. The CDR3 totals 16 residues. CDR1 is SGDLS and CDR2 is YYNGEE in the germline V gene. The V and J ends lost 0 bases and 7 bases, in that order; junction bases with no gene match: 7. This CDR3 is CASSVGGQNSNSPLHF. The CDR3 DNA reads TGTGCCAGCAGCGTAGGGGGACAGAACTCGAATTCACCCCTCCACTTT.

The rearrangement links TRBV2 to TRBJ2-2, with a possible D match to TRBD1 (6 bases). Trimming took off 5 bases at V and 2 bases at J, with 12 bases between the two ends. The CDR3 totals 15 residues. Germline V gives CDR1 SNHLY, CDR2 FYNNEI. The CDR3 spells CASSPQGGNTGELFF. CDR3 nucleotide sequence: TGTGCCAGCAGTCCACAGGGTGGAAACACCGGGGAGCTGTTTTTT.

This chain links TRBV29-1 with TRBJ1-2; 10 nucleotides agree with TRBD1. The CDR3 totals 14 residues. J was trimmed by 6 bases and V by 7 bases; bases with no gene match: 11. Germline CDR1 and CDR2: SQVTM and ANQGSEA. As DNA, the CDR3 is TGCAGCGCCACCGCGACAGGGGGCGCAGATGGCTACACCTTC. It is translated as CSATATGGADGYTF.